This record concerns one TCR beta chain sequence. Its antigen is currently unknown. Incorporated into the TCR beta cDNA libraries were unique molecular identifiers, which served to reduce PCR and sequencing biases. Input populations of roughly 0.85 to 11 million T cells gave rise to approximately 500,000 cDNA molecules. One entry per CDR3 protein, called by TCRdb with MiXCR from the PCR reads. The sample includes approximately 730,000 distinct CDR3 sequences, just over 45% of them seen just once. These data belong to a study of post-analysis software for immune sequencing data. Across the whole study: The cohort encompassed relapsing-remitting, secondary progressive and progressive-relapsing multiple sclerosis disease courses.

The germline gives CDR1 LGHDT, CDR2 YNNKEL (reference sequence). The V end was cut by 3 bases, the J end by 4 bases, with 15 bases between. There are 15 residues in the CDR3. Regarding the study as a whole: Relative to controls, patients with multiple sclerosis showed significantly lower normalized Chao1 diversity. About 5 TRBV segments, including TRBV5-6, TRBV5-1 and TRBV20-1, were more frequent in patients than controls. Batch-mates among the samples co-clustered strongly by F measure.

The sequencing input was blood. The clonotype originates from a girl aged 10 to 17 with multiple sclerosis. The chain couples TRBV3-1 to TRBJ1-1; perhaps TRBD1 as D (5 bases). The CDR3 nucleotides read TGTGCCAGCAGCCAGGGTTTCGGGGGGGGCACTGAAGCTTTCTTT. It encodes CASSQGFGGGTEAFF.